This T cell receptor beta chain was captured by sequencing in a study of Tregs in tolerant kidney transplant recipients. Notes on the study in general: Biological reproducibility was not directly addressed, but technical replication error appeared minimal. The small number of patients limits these findings pending further validation. Tregs expanded with activated donor B cells seemed most donor-specific.

As regards this clone: Its antigen is still unknown.

Unstimulated regulatory T cells (CD4+CD25+CD127-), CD4+CD25- non-regulatory cells, CD4 and CD8 cells were FACS-sorted from thawed PBMCs. Profiled with immunoSEQ multiplex PCR; TCRdb holds only in-frame clones, not every one. This table holds some 90,000 clones, roughly nine tenths found once. This receptor was identified in a human donor in good health. The sample was CD8+ T cells from blood.

The CDR3 loop is CATSSVSGGAYNEQFF. The CDR3 region has the DNA TGTGCCACCAGCAGTGTCAGCGGGGGGGCCTACAATGAGCAGTTCTTC. The chain carries TRBV15 and TRBJ2-1; 10 positions match TRBD2. The CDR3 has 16 residues. J gave up 2 bases and V 3 bases, and 4 bases lay outside the gene matches. Germline values: CDR1 LNHNV, CDR2 YYDKDF (reference sequence).